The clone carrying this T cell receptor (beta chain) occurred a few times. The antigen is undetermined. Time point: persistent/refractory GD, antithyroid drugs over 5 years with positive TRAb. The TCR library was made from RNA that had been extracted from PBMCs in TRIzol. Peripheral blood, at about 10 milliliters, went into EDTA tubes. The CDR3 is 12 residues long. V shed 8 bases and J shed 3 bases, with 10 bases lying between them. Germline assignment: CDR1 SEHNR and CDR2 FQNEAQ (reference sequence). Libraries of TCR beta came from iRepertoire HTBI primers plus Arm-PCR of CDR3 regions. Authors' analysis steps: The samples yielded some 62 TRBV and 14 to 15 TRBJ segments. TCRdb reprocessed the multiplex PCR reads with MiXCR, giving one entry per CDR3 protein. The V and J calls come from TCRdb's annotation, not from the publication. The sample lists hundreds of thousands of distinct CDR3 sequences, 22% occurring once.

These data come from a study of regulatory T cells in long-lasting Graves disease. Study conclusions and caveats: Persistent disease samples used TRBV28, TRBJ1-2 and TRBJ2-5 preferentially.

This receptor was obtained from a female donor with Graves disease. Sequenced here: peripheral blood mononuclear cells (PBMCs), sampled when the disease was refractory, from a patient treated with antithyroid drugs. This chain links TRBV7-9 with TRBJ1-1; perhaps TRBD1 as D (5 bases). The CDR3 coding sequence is TGTGCCAGCCGGGACCCGTACACTGAAGCTTTCTTT. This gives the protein CASRDPYTEAFF. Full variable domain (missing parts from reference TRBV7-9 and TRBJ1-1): DTGVSQNPRHKITKRGQNVTFRCDPISEHNRLYWYRQTLGQGPEFLTYFQNEAQLEKSRLLSDRFSAERPKGSFSTLEIQRTEQGDSAMYLCASRDPYTEAFFGQGTRLTVV.